This T cell receptor (beta chain) was obtained from a study of cytomegalovirus exposure and HLA in healthy donors. Findings and limits, study-wide: In most subjects, TCR beta sequences reportedly gave accurate predictions of HLA-A and HLA-B alleles.

About this clone itself: The antigen remains undetermined.

PCR involved 60 Vbeta and 13 Jbeta primers. Method: immunoSEQ multiplex PCR; TCRdb's copy keeps in-frame clones and lacks some. The sample includes over 150,000 clones, 65% to 85% of them seen just once. This TCR was recovered from a man aged 55 to 70 in good health and CMV-seronegative. The sequenced material came from PBMCs.

CDR3 nucleotide sequence: TGTGCCGGGGGACTATTAGAGACCCAGTACTTC. It encodes CAGGLLETQYF. The chain recombines TRBV2 with TRBJ2-5, with 7 bases aligning to TRBD2. J was trimmed by 4 bases and V by 11 bases; bases with no gene match: 4. This CDR3 is built from 11 residues. CDR1 is SNHLY, CDR2 FYNNEI, per germline.